This T cell receptor (beta chain) was sequenced in a study of OX40 agonist ivuxolimab in advanced cancers. Study-level background: In this trial design, patients received ivuxolimab intravenously at 0.01 to 10 mg/kg every 2 weeks. Every patient in dose escalation had hepatocellular carcinoma, melanoma, renal cell or head and neck cancer.

Study-wide points: On average, CD8+ T cells had more expanded clones than CD4+. Low normalized T-cell clonal expansion also characterized some of the nonresponders.

As concerns this clone: As yet, its antigen is unknown. Other nucleotide sequences from this sample produce the same CDR3.

Germline CDR1 reads SEHNR; CDR2 reads FQNEAQ (reference sequence). This CDR3 has 14 amino acids. V was cut by 2 bases and J by 12 bases, with 19 bases left in between. Clones were read by immunoSEQ multiplex PCR, and TCRdb kept only the in-frame ones, dropping some. Among about 35,000 clones listed, 84% were seen once. The sequence derives from an adult with an advanced solid tumor such as melanoma, head and neck, liver or kidney cancer. V gene TRBV7-9 combines with J gene TRBJ1-1, with D possibly TRBD1 on 5 matching bases. Sequenced material: CD4+ or CD8+ T cells sorted from blood, taken in a trial of the OX40 agonist ivuxolimab. CDR3 DNA sequence: TGTGCCAGCAGCTTACTTGGTGGTGGGGGGGGTCCTTTCTTT. Protein product: CASSLLGGGGGPFF.